Following are 17 T cell receptor beta chains from one sample sequenced in a study of blood T cell repertoires in COVID-19. Some clones are missing from TCRdb's copy, which holds only in-frame ones; the method was immunoSEQ multiplex PCR. Of under 150,000 clones in the sample, over 85% are singletons; the top ten hold around 3.8%. Material for sequencing was peripheral blood. The origin of the receptors is a man between 50 and 59 years old with active COVID-19.

The chain uses TRBV9 and TRBJ2-1, with a tentative D call TRBD2 (6 bases). Germline V gene data show CDR1 as SGDLS and CDR2 as YYNGEE. Trimming stripped 4 bases from V and 5 bases from J, with 16 bases between. CDR3 length: 15 residues. This CDR3 is CASSPVERAHNEQFF. The CDR3 DNA reads TGTGCCAGCAGCCCCGTGGAGCGGGCACACAATGAGCAGTTCTTC.

V is TRBV19 and J is TRBJ1-1, with 7 bases aligning to TRBD1. The CDR3 covers 17 residues. Trimming removed 6 bases from V and 3 bases from J; junction bases left unmatched: 16. Per germline, CDR1 LNHDA and CDR2 SQIVND (reference sequence). The CDR3 loop reads CASSTFLQGRRYTEAFF. As DNA, the CDR3 is TGTGCCAGTAGCACCTTTTTACAGGGGAGAAGGTACACTGAAGCTTTCTTT. Looking up the rest from reference TRBV19 and TRBJ1-1 gives the full variable domain: DGGITQSPKYLFRKEGQNVTLSCEQNLNHDAMYWYRQDPGQGLRLIYYSQIVNDFQKGDIAEGYSVSREKKESFPLTVTSAQKNPTAFYLCASSTFLQGRRYTEAFFGQGTRLTVV.

The rearrangement uses TRBV9 and TRBJ2-2; D is perhaps TRBD2 (6 bases). V was clipped by 0 bases and J by 5 bases, with 14 bases between them. Looked up from germline, CDR1 is SGDLS and CDR2 is YYNGEE. CDR3 length: 16 residues. This chain's CDR3 is CASSVDSGVRTGELFF. Here the CDR3 DNA reads TGTGCCAGCAGCGTAGATTCGGGGGTTAGGACCGGGGAGCTGTTTTTT.

The chain links TRBV9 to TRBJ1-6; TRBD1 agrees at 7 bases. CDR3 length: 15 amino acids. Germline CDR1 is SGDLS and CDR2 is YYNGEE. The V and J ends lost 4 bases and 7 bases, in that order; junction bases with no gene match: 8. The CDR3 here is CASSPQQGPNSPLHF. The CDR3 coding sequence is TGTGCCAGCAGCCCTCAACAGGGGCCGAATTCACCCCTCCACTTT.

This chain links TRBV11-3 with TRBJ1-4; weak D call: TRBD1 (5 bases). The germline V gene encodes CDR1 SGHNT and CDR2 YENEEA. This CDR3 is 15 amino acids long. The ends were cut back, 5 bases at V and 3 bases at J, with 13 bases in the middle. The DNA for the CDR3 is TGTGCCAGCAGCCGGAATGGCAGGGCTAATGAAAAACTGTTTTTT. This codes for CASSRNGRANEKLFF.

This chain connects TRBV4-1 to TRBJ2-7; tentative D call: TRBD2 (6 bases). V dropped 1 base and J dropped 1 base, with 14 bases sitting between them. The germline V gene encodes CDR1 MGHRA and CDR2 YSYEKL. There are 16 residues in the CDR3. CDR3 sequence (DNA): TGCGCCAGCAGCCAAGTGGGAGGTACCGGGTCCTACGAGCAGTACTTC. This sequence encodes CASSQVGGTGSYEQYF.

The rearrangement uses TRBV4-1 and TRBJ2-7; 8 nucleotides line up with TRBD1. Germline CDR1 reads MGHRA; CDR2 reads YSYEKL. The trim removed 1 base at V and 4 bases at J, leaving 6 bases unmatched. This CDR3 is built from 15 residues. The CDR3 DNA sequence: TGCGCCAGCAGCCAAGTCTCCGGACAGGGATACGAGCAGTACTTC. This encodes CASSQVSGQGYEQYF.

As DNA, the CDR3 is TGTGCCAGCAGCAAAGCTCAATTAGAAGATACGCAGTATTTT. It yields the protein CASSKAQLEDTQYF. This chain connects TRBV21-1 to TRBJ2-3; the table names TRBD2, a call not compared with the DNA. TRBV21-1 has pseudogene status. CDR3 size: 14 residues.

The chain employs TRBV11-2 and TRBJ2-3; 7 bases are a match to TRBD2. J was trimmed by 3 bases and V by 3 bases; bases with no gene match: 3. This CDR3 comprises 14 residues. In germline, CDR1 is SGHAT, CDR2 FQNNGV. The CDR3 reads CASSFGLGTDTQYF. DNA for the CDR3: TGTGCCAGCAGCTTTGGACTAGGGACAGATACGCAGTATTTT.

The rearrangement joins TRBV5-1 to TRBJ2-7, with D possibly TRBD2 on 5 matching bases. Germline lookup yields CDR1 SGHRS and CDR2 YFSETQ. This CDR3 contains 13 residues. Trimming cost V 5 bases and J 0 bases, with 9 bases left between them. In nucleotides, the CDR3 is TGCGCCAGCAGTTCGGGGAGCTCCTACGAGCAGTACTTC. It translates to CASSSGSSYEQYF.

The table lists this clone with a count of one. V gene TRBV6-5 combines with J gene TRBJ1-3; D is perhaps TRBD1 (6 bases). V was shortened by 6 bases and J by 2 bases, with 11 bases between the two germline ends. The V gene's germline CDR1 is MNHEY and CDR2 SVGAGI. This CDR3 is built from 14 residues. CDR3 in DNA: TGTGCCAGCAGGGGGGCGGTCGCTGGAAACACCATATATTTT. Its translation: CASRGAVAGNTIYF.

The chain links TRBV5-1 to TRBJ2-7; D is unclear. Germline values: CDR1 SGHRS, CDR2 YFSETQ. This CDR3 has 16 amino acids. Deletions cut 1 base from V and 2 bases from J, with 16 bases between. Here the CDR3 DNA reads TGCGCCAGCAGCTTGACGCCGGGTCTATCAGCCTACGAGCAGTACTTC. Translated: CASSLTPGLSAYEQYF.

The V and J genes are TRBV5-8 and TRBJ1-1; 9 nucleotides match TRBD1. V lost 4 bases, J lost 1 base, and 8 bases stayed unmatched. CDR3 size: 16 residues. CDR1 and CDR2 (germline): SGHTS, YDEGEE. Here the CDR3 DNA reads TGTGCCAGCAGCCAAGACCCGGACAGGGGGAACACTGAAGCTTTCTTT. Its translation: CASSQDPDRGNTEAFF.

V is TRBV29-1 and J is TRBJ1-4, with TRBD1 matching 7 bases. Germline loops: CDR1 SQVTM, CDR2 ANQGSEA. This CDR3 spans 15 amino acids. J was trimmed by 8 bases and V by 6 bases; bases with no gene match: 15. The CDR3 loop reads CSVANTGVVGEKLFF. Written as DNA, the CDR3 is TGCAGCGTCGCTAATACAGGGGTTGTTGGAGAAAAACTGTTTTTT.

The genes are TRBV5-1 and TRBJ2-3; D is unresolved. V was pared by 9 bases and J by 10 bases, with 15 bases between. CDR1 SGHRS and CDR2 YFSETQ come from the germline V gene. The CDR3 extends over 11 amino acids. CDR3 residues: CATNLGGAQYF. In DNA, the CDR3 is TGCGCCACAAACCTCGGCGGCGCGCAGTATTTT.

This chain joins TRBV6-5 and TRBJ2-1; 12 bases match TRBD2. This CDR3 comprises 15 residues. Germline lookup yields CDR1 MNHEY and CDR2 SVGAGI. Unmatched junction bases numbered 2, after V lost 6 bases and J lost 2 bases. The CDR3 loop is CASRSSGGAYNEQFF. CDR3 DNA: TGTGCCAGCAGGTCTAGCGGGGGGGCCTACAATGAGCAGTTCTTC.

The chain employs TRBV5-1 and TRBJ2-1, with a tentative D call TRBD1 (5 bases). The CDR3 spans 12 residues. CDR1 and CDR2 from the germline V gene are SGHRS and YFSETQ. Between the trimmed V and J ends, which lost 1 base and 9 bases, there was a span of 8 bases. The CDR3 region has the DNA TGCGCCAGCAGCTTGCAGGACATTGAGCAGTTCTTC. This gives the protein CASSLQDIEQFF.